These T cell receptor beta chains were read from a single sample in a study of Graves' ophthalmopathy and Graves' hyperthyroidism. Each CDR3 protein is one row after TCRdb ran MiXCR on the multiplex PCR reads. The data contain a few hundred thousand distinct CDR3 sequences, around 21% of them singletons. The sample taken for sequencing was peripheral blood. The receptors were gathered from a woman between 18 and 30 years old with stable Graves' hyperthyroidism. The CDR3 runs from the conserved cysteine through the conserved F or W. A D gene is named only where the DNA matches it firmly. Rows give clone size only sometimes, using once, few, many, or a class for an expanded clone.

D gene | J gene | V gene | clone size | CDR3 DNA | CDR3 protein
- | TRBJ1-6 | TRBV20-1 | few | TGCAGTGCCCCAGAGGGGGAGGGCTCCTATAATTCACCCCTCCACTTT | CSAPEGEGSYNSPLHF
TRBD1 | TRBJ2-7 | TRBV6-5 | many | TGTGCCAGCAGTTACTCGTTCTTAGGACAGGGAAGCGAGCAGTACTTC | CASSYSFLGQGSEQYF
- | TRBJ2-5 | TRBV20-1 | many | TGCAGTGCTAGAGATAGTGGGAATGGATTAGAGACCCAGTACTTC | CSARDSGNGLETQYF
TRBD1 | TRBJ1-2 | TRBV7-2 | many | TGTGCCAGCAGCTTCCAGACAGGGAATGGCTACACCTTC | CASSFQTGNGYTF
- | TRBJ2-5 | TRBV20-1 | many | TGCAGTGCTAGACAGTACAGGGTCGAAGAGACCCAGTACTTC | CSARQYRVEETQYF
TRBD1 | TRBJ1-6 | TRBV12-3/TRBV12-4 | many | TGTGCCAGCAGTGTAGCAGGGGGAGATTCACCCCTCCACTTT | CASSVAGGDSPLHF
TRBD1 | TRBJ2-5 | TRBV15 | - | TGTGCCACCAGCAGAGGGACAGGGGACGAGACCCAGTACTTC | CATSRGTGDETQYF
- | TRBJ2-7 | TRBV18 | many | TGTGCCAGCTCACCAGTCCCCAACTACAAGCAGTACTTC | CASSPVPNYKQYF
TRBD1 | TRBJ1-2 | TRBV4-3 | many | TGCGCCAGCAGCCAAGTTATCGGGACAGCCTATGGCTACACCTTC | CASSQVIGTAYGYTF
TRBD2 | TRBJ2-5 | TRBV10-3 | many | TGTGCCAGGACTAGCGGGATTCAAGAGACCCAGTACTTC | CARTSGIQETQYF
TRBD2 | TRBJ2-5 | TRBV7-2 | - | TGTGCCAGCAGCCCCCGACTAGCGGCGAAGCAAGAGACCCAGTACTTC | CASSPRLAAKQETQYF
- | TRBJ1-2 | TRBV12-3/TRBV12-4 | many | TGTGCCAGCACCCCATTAGGCTACACCTTC | CASTPLGYTF
TRBD2 | TRBJ2-2 | TRBV20-1 | many | TGCAGTGCTAGAGCTCCGACTAGCGGGATATACTCCGGGGAGCTGTTTTTT | CSARAPTSGIYSGELFF
- | TRBJ1-1 | TRBV20-1 | many | TGCAGTGCTAAGACGGGGAACACTGAAGCTTTCTTT | CSAKTGNTEAFF
TRBD2 | TRBJ2-1 | TRBV9 | - | TGTGCCAGCAGCGTCCGGCCTAGCGGGACCTACAATGAGCAGTTCTTC | CASSVRPSGTYNEQFF
TRBD2 | TRBJ2-7 | TRBV2 | few | TGTGCCAGCAGTGAAGCGGTAGCGGGAGTAAGCGAGCAGTACTTC | CASSEAVAGVSEQYF
TRBD2 | TRBJ2-5 | TRBV12-3/TRBV12-4 | many | TGTGCCAGCAGCGCAAGCGGGGTAAAAGAGACCCAGTACTTC | CASSASGVKETQYF
- | TRBJ2-5 | TRBV28 | many | TGTGCCAGCAGCCCACGTGGGGTCCAGGGGACCCAGTACTTC | CASSPRGVQGTQYF
TRBD1 | TRBJ2-7 | TRBV5-1 | many | TGCGCCAGCAGCCCGGGACAGGGGTTCCACGAGCAGTACTTC | CASSPGQGFHEQYF
- | TRBJ1-6 | TRBV2 | many | TGTGCCAGTACTGCCGCCGGCGTAGTTTCACCCCTCCACTTT | CASTAAGVVSPLHF
- | TRBJ2-5 | TRBV11-1 | many | TGTGCCAGCAGCTCCGGACTTAGGGCGAGGAAGACCCAGTACTTC | CASSSGLRARKTQYF
- | TRBJ1-2 | TRBV2 | many | TGTGCCAGCAGTGAATTAATCACCACCTTC | CASSELITTF
- | TRBJ2-2 | TRBV29-1 | - | TGCCGCGTCAGGGGCACCGGGGAGCTGTTTTTT | CRVRGTGELFF
- | TRBJ2-7 | TRBV12-3/TRBV12-4 | - | TGTGCCAGCAGTTTCTCGGGGGCCAGGAGATACGAGCAGTACTTC | CASSFSGARRYEQYF
- | TRBJ2-5 | TRBV29-1 | many | TGCAGCGTTGCCCTCCCCCGGGGCCGCGGGACCCAGTACTTC | CSVALPRGRGTQYF
- | TRBJ1-5 | TRBV12-3/TRBV12-4 | once | TGTGCCAGCAGATATCAGAACAATCAGCCCCAGCATTTT | CASRYQNNQPQHF
- | TRBJ2-7 | TRBV10-3 | many | TGTGCCACGTCCCAGGACATCGGGTCCTACGAGCAGTACTTC | CATSQDIGSYEQYF
- | TRBJ1-5 | TRBV6-1 | - | TGTGCCAGCAGTACCCTGACAGTTAATCAGCCCCAGCATTTT | CASSTLTVNQPQHF
- | TRBJ2-3 | TRBV12-3/TRBV12-4 | many | TGTGCCAGCAGTTTACCGCTGGGAACGCAGTATTTT | CASSLPLGTQYF
- | TRBJ2-7 | TRBV6-2/TRBV6-3 | - | TGTGCCAGCAGGGATGTCGACAGGAAAAGCTCCTACGAGCAGTACTTC | CASRDVDRKSSYEQYF
TRBD2 | TRBJ2-5 | TRBV30 | many | TGTGCCTGGAGCGGGAGGGGGGCCCAGTACTTC | CAWSGRGAQYF
- | TRBJ2-2 | TRBV30 | many | TGTGCCTGGAGCAGGGGTAACACCGGGGAGCTGTTTTTT | CAWSRGNTGELFF
TRBD2 | TRBJ2-7 | TRBV11-2 | few | TGTGTCAGCAGCTTAGGGGGGACTAGCGGGACGCTCTACGAGCAGTACTTC | CVSSLGGTSGTLYEQYF
- | TRBJ2-7 | TRBV6-2/TRBV6-3 | - | TGTGCCAGCAGCCCCAGCGGCGGAAACCTCGCCCACGAGCAGTACTTC | CASSPSGGNLAHEQYF
TRBD1 | TRBJ1-1 | TRBV29-1 | - | TGCAGCGTTGAGGAGGGACAGGGGGCTTCTGAAGCTTTCTTT | CSVEEGQGASEAFF
TRBD1 | TRBJ1-5 | TRBV18 | - | TGTGCCAGCTCACCCCTGGACAGGACGTTCAATCAGCCCCAGCATTTT | CASSPLDRTFNQPQHF
- | TRBJ2-5 | TRBV4-2 | - | TGTGCCAGCAGCCAAGATTGGGTTAGGTCGGAGACCCAGTACTTC | CASSQDWVRSETQYF
- | TRBJ1-1 | TRBV19 | many | TGTGCCAGTAGTCCTCGGGGAGGGTTGGACACTGAAGCTTTCTTT | CASSPRGGLDTEAFF
- | TRBJ1-1 | TRBV28 | - | TGTGCCAGCGGGCCATCCCACTTTGAAGCTTTCTTT | CASGPSHFEAFF
TRBD2 | TRBJ2-4 | TRBV4-2 | few | TGTGCCAGCAGCCTAGCTAGCGGGAGAATAGCCAAAAACATTAAGTACTTC | CASSLASGRIAKNIKYF
- | TRBJ2-5 | TRBV7-2 | many | TGTGCCAGCAGCCCCCAAGGAGGAGGCCCAGAGACCCAGTACTTC | CASSPQGGGPETQYF
TRBD1 | TRBJ1-2 | TRBV6-5 | few | TGTGCCAGCACGGACAGGGTTGGTGGCTACACCTTC | CASTDRVGGYTF
- | TRBJ1-1 | TRBV6-1 | many | TGTGCCAGCAGCCACCAGGTGAACACTGAAGCTTTCTTT | CASSHQVNTEAFF
TRBD1 | TRBJ1-2 | TRBV19 | many | TGTGCCAGTAGTACCCCTGGGACAGGACTAAACGATGGCTACACCTTC | CASSTPGTGLNDGYTF
- | TRBJ1-1 | TRBV20-1 | many | TGCAGTGCTAGCCCGGGGGGGCGCGGGGGCACTGAAGCTTTCTTT | CSASPGGRGGTEAFF
- | TRBJ2-7 | TRBV24-1 | many | TGTGCCACCAGTGACTCGGACTACGAGCAGTACTTC | CATSDSDYEQYF
TRBD2 | TRBJ2-2 | TRBV11-2 | - | TGTGCCAGCAGCTTAGGGGGACTAGCGGGGCGGAACACCGGGGAGCTGTTTTTT | CASSLGGLAGRNTGELFF
- | TRBJ1-1 | TRBV20-1 | many | TGCAGTGCCGATCAAGGGGACACTAAAGCTTTCTTT | CSADQGDTKAFF
- | TRBJ2-5 | TRBV11-3 | many | TGTGCCAGCAGTTTACAAAGCGTGACAGGACAAGAGACCCAGTACTTC | CASSLQSVTGQETQYF
TRBD2 | TRBJ2-7 | TRBV28 | many | TGTGCCAGCACCAAAGGGTTGGCTAGCGGGCTCTACGAGCAGTACTTC | CASTKGLASGLYEQYF
- | TRBJ2-7 | TRBV19 | many | TGTGCCAGTAGTCCCCAGGGAGGAGGCTACGAGCAGTACTTC | CASSPQGGGYEQYF